One and the same sample provided the 10 T cell receptor beta chains below, sequenced in a study of shared T cell receptors in the human thymus. Repertoires were generated with immunoSEQ multiplex PCR, while TCRdb's copy carries only in-frame clones and drops some. The data show about 380,000 clones, with approximately 95% seen just once and roughly 0.02% held by the top ten. Sequencing used thymocytes. The receptors were sampled from a human donor.

The CDR3 nucleotides are TGTGCCAGCAGCGACGAGACAGGGGGCGACGAGCAGTACTTC. It specifies CASSDETGGDEQYF. V gene TRBV9 combines with J gene TRBJ2-7, with 10 bases that match TRBD1. Germline V gives CDR1 SGDLS, CDR2 YYNGEE. This CDR3 contains 14 residues. The trim removed 3 bases at V and 5 bases at J, leaving 5 bases unmatched.

The V gene is TRBV6-5, the J gene TRBJ1-5; 7 bases agree with TRBD1. This CDR3 is 15 amino acids long. The germline gives CDR1 MNHEY, CDR2 SVGAGI. V gave up 4 bases and J gave up 0 bases; unmatched junction bases: 3. CDR3 nucleotides: TGTGCCAGCAGTTTTAGGACAGGTAGCAATCAGCCCCAGCATTTT. The encoded protein is CASSFRTGSNQPQHF.

This chain connects TRBV2 to TRBJ2-3; D remains ambiguous. The CDR3 extends over 14 amino acids. V lost 8 bases and J 1 base, leaving 13 bases between the germline ends. Germline assignment: CDR1 SNHLY and CDR2 FYNNEI. The CDR3 is CASSGRPCTDTQYF. The DNA for the CDR3 is TGTGCCAGCTCGGGTCGACCCTGCACAGATACGCAGTATTTT.

The V gene is TRBV27, the J gene TRBJ2-2; D gene unclear. The ends were cut back, 3 bases at V and 0 bases at J, with 11 bases in the middle. Germline V gives CDR1 MNHEY, CDR2 SMNVEV (reference sequence). The CDR3 is 16 residues long. The CDR3 sequence is CASSFGQLSNTGELFF. Written as DNA, the CDR3 is TGTGCCAGCAGTTTTGGGCAGCTATCGAACACCGGGGAGCTGTTTTTT.

This CDR3 is CASSHAKGTSGRARSGTGELFF. Written as DNA, the CDR3 is TGTGCCAGCAGCCACGCCAAAGGGACTAGCGGGAGGGCCCGGTCGGGCACCGGGGAGCTGTTTTTT. The chain couples TRBV4-2 to TRBJ2-2, with TRBD2 identical over 16 bases. In germline, CDR1 is LGHNA, CDR2 YNFKEQ. J was trimmed by 4 bases and V by 3 bases; bases with no gene match: 17. The CDR3 totals 22 residues.

This rearrangement joins TRBV28 to TRBJ2-4; unclear D gene. The V and J ends lost 3 bases and 1 base respectively, with 19 bases between them. Germline V gives CDR1 MDHEN, CDR2 SYDVKM. This CDR3 is 18 amino acids long. CDR3 sequence (DNA): TGTGCCAGCAGTTTCTTTGTCGACCTTGGGCGGGCCAAAAACATTCAGTACTTC. Translated: CASSFFVDLGRAKNIQYF.

The V and J genes are TRBV5-4 and TRBJ2-2; 9 nucleotides match TRBD2. The CDR3 is 15 residues long. Germline V gene lookup returns CDR1 SGHNT and CDR2 YYREEE (reference sequence). After removal of 3 bases from V and 4 bases from J, the junction contained 4 bases not matched to a gene. The CDR3 here is CASSSGTSPTGELFF. CDR3 sequence (DNA): TGTGCCAGCAGCTCCGGGACTAGCCCCACCGGGGAGCTGTTTTTT.

This clone was observed once. The rearrangement joins TRBV30 to TRBJ2-3, with 11 bases identical to TRBD2. Germline values: CDR1 GTSNPN, CDR2 SVGIG (reference sequence). V lost 2 bases to trimming and J lost 8 bases; unmatched junction nucleotides: 15. The CDR3 sequence is 17 residues long. CDR3 DNA sequence: TGTGCCTGGAGTTCCCCTCGGACTAGCGGGCCCGCTGGTACGCAGTATTTT. Amino acid sequence: CAWSSPRTSGPAGTQYF. The variable domain in full, completed from reference TRBV30 and TRBJ2-3, reads SQTIHQWPATLVQPVGSPLSLECTVEGTSNPNLYWYRQAAGRGLQLLFYSVGIGQISSEVPQNLSASRPQDRQFILSSKKLLLSDSGFYLCAWSSPRTSGPAGTQYFGPGTRLTVL.

This clone showed up just once. CDR3 sequence reads: CAISEYDSGRALRDEQYF. The CDR3 DNA follows: TGTGCCATCAGTGAGTACGATAGCGGGAGGGCCCTCAGGGACGAGCAGTACTTC. The chain combines TRBV10-3 with TRBJ2-7; 11 positions match TRBD2. This CDR3 region has 18 residues. V trimming: 1 base; J trimming: 5 bases; junction bases outside the gene matches: 13. CDR1 is ENHRY, CDR2 SYGVKD, per germline.

The chain joins TRBV6-1 to TRBJ1-1; the D gene is possibly TRBD1 (6 bases). With 2 bases removed from V and 0 bases from J, the gap between germline ends came to 13 bases. Per germline, CDR1 MNHNS and CDR2 SASEGT. The CDR3 spans 16 residues. The CDR3 loop is CASSERGNAVNTEAFF. CDR3 bases: TGTGCCAGCAGTGAAAGGGGGAATGCGGTGAACACTGAAGCTTTCTTT.